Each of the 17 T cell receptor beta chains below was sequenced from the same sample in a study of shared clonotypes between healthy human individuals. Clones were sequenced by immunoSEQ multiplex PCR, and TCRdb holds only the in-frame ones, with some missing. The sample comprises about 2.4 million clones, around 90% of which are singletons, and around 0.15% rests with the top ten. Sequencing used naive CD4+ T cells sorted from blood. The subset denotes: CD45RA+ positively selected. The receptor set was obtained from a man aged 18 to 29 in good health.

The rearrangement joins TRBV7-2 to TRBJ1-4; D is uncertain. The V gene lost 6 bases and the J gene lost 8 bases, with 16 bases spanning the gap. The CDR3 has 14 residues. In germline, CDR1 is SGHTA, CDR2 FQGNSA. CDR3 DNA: TGTGCCAGCAGTTCGGCCCTAACACGAGAAAAACTGTTTTTT. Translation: CASSSALTREKLFF.

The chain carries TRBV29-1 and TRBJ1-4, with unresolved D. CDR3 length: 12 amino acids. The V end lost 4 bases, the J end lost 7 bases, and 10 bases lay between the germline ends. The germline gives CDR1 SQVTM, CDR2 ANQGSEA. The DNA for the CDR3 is TGCAGCGTTGTTCTCCCAGCTGAAAAACTGTTTTTT. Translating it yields CSVVLPAEKLFF.

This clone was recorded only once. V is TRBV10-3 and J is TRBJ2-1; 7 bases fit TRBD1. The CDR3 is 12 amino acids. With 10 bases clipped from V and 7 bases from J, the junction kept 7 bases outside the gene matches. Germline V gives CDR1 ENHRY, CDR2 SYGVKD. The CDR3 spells CATSTGSNEQFF. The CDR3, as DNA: TGTGCCACCTCGACAGGGTCGAATGAGCAGTTCTTC.

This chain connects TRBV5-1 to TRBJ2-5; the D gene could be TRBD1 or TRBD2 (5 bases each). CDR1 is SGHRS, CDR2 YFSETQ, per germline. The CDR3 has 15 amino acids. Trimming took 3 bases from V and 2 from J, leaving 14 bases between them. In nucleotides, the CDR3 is TGCGCCAGCAGCTGGGGACGCCAGGCGCAAGAGACCCAGTACTTC. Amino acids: CASSWGRQAQETQYF.

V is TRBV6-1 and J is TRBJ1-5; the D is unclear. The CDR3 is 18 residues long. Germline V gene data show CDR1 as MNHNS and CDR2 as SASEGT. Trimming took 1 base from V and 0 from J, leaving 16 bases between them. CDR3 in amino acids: CASSEVKLGIYSNQPQHF. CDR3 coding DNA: TGTGCCAGCAGTGAAGTTAAGCTTGGAATTTATAGCAATCAGCCCCAGCATTTT.

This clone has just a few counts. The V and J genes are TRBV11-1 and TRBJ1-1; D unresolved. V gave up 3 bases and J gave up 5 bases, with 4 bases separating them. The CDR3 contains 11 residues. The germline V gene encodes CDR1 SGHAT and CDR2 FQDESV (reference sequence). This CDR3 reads CASSFRTEAFF. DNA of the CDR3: TGTGCCAGCAGCTTTAGAACTGAAGCTTTCTTT.

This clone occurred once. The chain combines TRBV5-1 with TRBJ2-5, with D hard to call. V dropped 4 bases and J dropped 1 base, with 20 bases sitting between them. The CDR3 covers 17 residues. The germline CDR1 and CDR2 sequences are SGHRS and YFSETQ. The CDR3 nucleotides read TGCGCCAGCAGCGTAGGAAGTTCCCGGCTCCTCCAAGAGACCCAGTACTTC. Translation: CASSVGSSRLLQETQYF.

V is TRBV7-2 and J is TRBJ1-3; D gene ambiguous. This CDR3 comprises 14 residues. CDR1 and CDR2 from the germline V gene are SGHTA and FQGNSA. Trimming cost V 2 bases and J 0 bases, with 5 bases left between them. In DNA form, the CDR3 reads TGTGCCAGCAGCTTAATAGGCTCTGGAAACACCATATATTTT. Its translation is CASSLIGSGNTIYF.

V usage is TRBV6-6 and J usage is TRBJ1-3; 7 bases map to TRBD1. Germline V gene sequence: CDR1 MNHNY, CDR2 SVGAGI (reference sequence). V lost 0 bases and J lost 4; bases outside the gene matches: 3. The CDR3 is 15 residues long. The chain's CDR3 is CASSYSTGVGNTIYF. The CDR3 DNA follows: TGTGCCAGCAGTTACTCTACAGGGGTGGGAAACACCATATATTTT.

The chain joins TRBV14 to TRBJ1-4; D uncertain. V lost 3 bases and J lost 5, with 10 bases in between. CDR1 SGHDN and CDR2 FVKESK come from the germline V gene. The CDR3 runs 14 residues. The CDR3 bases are TGTGCCAGCAGCCAGGTGACGGGGAATGAAAAACTGTTTTTT. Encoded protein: CASSQVTGNEKLFF.

The CDR3 reads CASSFRQGAFYEQYF. The CDR3 DNA reads as TGTGCCAGCAGTTTTAGGCAGGGGGCTTTCTACGAGCAGTACTTC. The chain employs TRBV27 and TRBJ2-7; 8 nucleotides match TRBD1. The CDR3 totals 15 residues. After removal of 3 bases from V and 3 bases from J, the junction contained 7 bases not matched to a gene. CDR1 and CDR2 (germline): MNHEY, SMNVEV (reference sequence).

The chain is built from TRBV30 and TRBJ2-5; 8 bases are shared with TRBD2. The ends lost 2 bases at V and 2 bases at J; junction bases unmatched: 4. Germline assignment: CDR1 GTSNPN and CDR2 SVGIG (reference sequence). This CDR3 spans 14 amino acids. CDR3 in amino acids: CAWSLGTRQETQYF. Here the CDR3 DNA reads TGTGCCTGGAGTTTGGGGACTAGACAAGAGACCCAGTACTTC. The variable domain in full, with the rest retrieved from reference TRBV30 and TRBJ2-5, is SQTIHQWPATLVQPVGSPLSLECTVEGTSNPNLYWYRQAAGRGLQLLFYSVGIGQISSEVPQNLSASRPQDRQFILSSKKLLLSDSGFYLCAWSLGTRQETQYFGPGTRLLVL.

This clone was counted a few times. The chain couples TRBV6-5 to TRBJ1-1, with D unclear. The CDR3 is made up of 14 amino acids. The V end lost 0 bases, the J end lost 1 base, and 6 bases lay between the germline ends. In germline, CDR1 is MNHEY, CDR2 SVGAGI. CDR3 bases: TGTGCCAGCAGTTACTCGATCTCGAACACTGAAGCTTTCTTT. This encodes CASSYSISNTEAFF.

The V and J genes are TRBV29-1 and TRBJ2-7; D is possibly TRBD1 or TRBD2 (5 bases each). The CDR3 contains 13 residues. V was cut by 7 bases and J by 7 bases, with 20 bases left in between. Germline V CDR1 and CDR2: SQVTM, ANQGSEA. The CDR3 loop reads CSADGRGPTEQYF. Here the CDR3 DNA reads TGCAGCGCAGATGGTCGGGGCCCAACGGAGCAGTACTTC.

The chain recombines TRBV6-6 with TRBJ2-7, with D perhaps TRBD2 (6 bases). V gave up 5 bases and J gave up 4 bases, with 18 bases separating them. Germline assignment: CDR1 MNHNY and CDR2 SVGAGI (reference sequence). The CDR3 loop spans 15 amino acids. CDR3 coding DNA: TGTGCCAGCAGTCGGATCCCGGGAGCCGTGTACGAGCAGTACTTC. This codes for CASSRIPGAVYEQYF.

The CDR3 DNA follows: TGTGCCAGCAGCGTAGGAGAAGGGGGCCTTGATTCACCCCTCCACTTT. Translation: CASSVGEGGLDSPLHF. The rearrangement uses TRBV9 and TRBJ1-6; TRBD1 matches 7 bases. The CDR3 runs to 16 residues. Germline V gene data show CDR1 as SGDLS and CDR2 as YYNGEE. Trimming took 0 bases from V and 8 from J; bases not matched to a gene: 8.

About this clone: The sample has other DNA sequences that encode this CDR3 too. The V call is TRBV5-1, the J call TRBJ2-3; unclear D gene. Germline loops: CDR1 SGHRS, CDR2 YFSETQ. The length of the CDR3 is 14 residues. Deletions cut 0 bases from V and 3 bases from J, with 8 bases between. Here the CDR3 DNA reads TGCGCCAGCAGCTTGGGACCCTCAACAGATACGCAGTATTTT. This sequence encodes CASSLGPSTDTQYF. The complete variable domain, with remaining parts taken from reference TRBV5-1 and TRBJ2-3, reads KAGVTQTPRYLIKTRGQQVTLSCSPISGHRSVSWYQQTPGQGLQFLFEYFSETQRNKGNFPGRFSGRQFSNSRSEMNVSTLELGDSALYLCASSLGPSTDTQYFGPGTRLTVL.